This is a list of T cell receptor beta chains from one sample in a study of CD8 T cells in ankylosing spondylitis. One entry per CDR3 protein results from TCRdb running MiXCR on the 5' RACE reads. There are about 460,000 distinct CDR3 sequences in the sample; approximately 5.3% occur only once, and under 4.5% lies in the top ten. Source material: blood, either unsorted or a sorted T cell fraction (not recorded which). These receptors all come from a male donor with ankylosing spondylitis. CDR3s include the opening cysteine and the closing phenylalanine or tryptophan.

CASSQEKLAGTFQETQYF	TRBV4-1	TRBJ2-5
CASSVGTWRRWDTQYF	TRBV9	TRBJ2-3
CASKPLNPRPLTGGARYTEAFF	TRBV5-2	TRBJ1-1
CASRGEGLQPQHF	TRBV6-2/TRBV6-3	TRBJ1-5
CASDWARGLGTQYF	TRBV28	TRBJ2-5
CASSGTSGRGNNEQFF	TRBV4-3	TRBJ2-1
CSVFPDRRNTEAFF	TRBV29-1	TRBJ1-1
CSARDPTRMNTEAFF	TRBV20-1	TRBJ1-1
CSATPISPGSTGETQYF	TRBV20-1	TRBJ2-5
CASSWILNTEAFF	TRBV5-1	TRBJ1-1
CAISDFPGSEAFF	TRBV10-3	TRBJ1-1
CASSPSDHSYNEQFF	TRBV7-7	TRBJ2-1
CASSQGRGRIGANVLTF	TRBV4-1	TRBJ2-6
CSAPPAASEAFF	TRBV20-1	TRBJ1-1
CSAPRGGYTQYF	TRBV20-1	TRBJ2-3
CASSPRSYEQYF	TRBV18	TRBJ2-7
CASSRGGSAYRNNEQFF	TRBV4-3	TRBJ2-1
CAIRQGIDNYGYTF	TRBV10-3	TRBJ1-2
CSVSGRARDEQFF	TRBV29-1	TRBJ2-1
CASSFSTDSTYEQYF	TRBV7-2	TRBJ2-7
CASSLGRGNQPQHF	TRBV12-3/TRBV12-4	TRBJ1-5
CSASVEGGSGNTIYF	TRBV20-1	TRBJ1-3
CASSFVWDSNQPQHF	TRBV7-2	TRBJ1-5
CASSFSPAGETQYF	TRBV27	TRBJ2-5
CSVSTSGKDTQYF	TRBV29-1	TRBJ2-3
CASSLEDGLGGYTF	TRBV7-2	TRBJ1-2
CASSLEVYYGYTF	TRBV5-1	TRBJ1-2
CSVAGRSYNEQFF	TRBV29-1	TRBJ2-1
CAIGPPGGPTDTQYF	TRBV10-3	TRBJ2-3
CSAPHGWSEAFF	TRBV20-1	TRBJ1-1
CASSLLADWGYTF	TRBV27	TRBJ1-2
CASGDRARGITEAFF	TRBV5-6	TRBJ1-1
CASSFRPPGTSQFF	TRBV28	TRBJ2-1
CSARQGATDTQYF	TRBV20-1	TRBJ2-3
CATGDGRRAYEQYF	TRBV28	TRBJ2-7
CASSRQLENEQFF	TRBV4-3	TRBJ2-1
CSASTSSNEKLFF	TRBV20-1	TRBJ1-4
CASSFLPDSDQPQHF	TRBV12-3/TRBV12-4	TRBJ1-5
CASSYEETQYF	TRBV6-5	TRBJ2-5
CATSDPRTFETQYF	TRBV24-1	TRBJ2-5
CASSFSGAIEAFF	TRBV7-9	TRBJ1-1
CASSPRAGTANYGYTF	TRBV9	TRBJ1-2
CSASWGDTQYF	TRBV20-1	TRBJ2-3
CASSFLDTGELFF	TRBV7-2	TRBJ2-2
CASSPVVSSYNEQFF	TRBV7-3	TRBJ2-1
CASARGATEAFF	TRBV19	TRBJ1-1
CASSLRLAGGFSTDTQYF	TRBV27	TRBJ2-3
CASSSYSGRAFYEQYF	TRBV28	TRBJ2-7
CASSLIGGDNEQFF	TRBV7-2	TRBJ2-1
CASSLGGSVEVEQFF	TRBV13	TRBJ2-1
CASSQYGTRTYEQYF	TRBV4-1	TRBJ2-7
CSVGLKTKNIQYF	TRBV29-1	TRBJ2-4
CASSSAGQYYGYTF	TRBV5-1	TRBJ1-2
CSASQINTGELFF	TRBV20-1	TRBJ2-2
CASSAVGGFFYEQYF	TRBV7-6	TRBJ2-7